This TCR beta chain was captured in a study of cytomegalovirus exposure and HLA in healthy donors. The PCR made use of 60 Vbeta and 13 Jbeta primers. The protocol was immunoSEQ multiplex PCR, while the TCRdb copy is restricted to in-frame clones and leaves out a portion. This sample has more than 110,000 clones, with around 79% found just once. As concerns this clone: Its antigen is not identified.

Points from the study as a whole: Rare sequences made up most TCRs, while some public TCRs were found in many donors. CMV serostatus was the sole immune exposure data available. Cytomegalovirus-associated status was assigned to 164 TCR beta chains. Productive status was seen about 90% or about 30% of the time for most TCR beta V segments in an earlier analysis.

Germline loops: CDR1 SGHKS, CDR2 YYEKEE (reference sequence). This CDR3 spans 16 amino acids. Trimming took 0 bases from V and 8 from J; bases not matched to a gene: 10. Sequencing was done on a sample of PBMCs. This TCR was sampled from a woman between 45 and 60 years old in good health and CMV-seropositive. The chain uses TRBV5-5 and TRBJ1-2; TRBD1 matches at 10 bases. The CDR3 sequence is CASSLGDRGRRSGYTF. The CDR3 bases are TGTGCCAGCAGCTTGGGGGACAGGGGAAGGCGTAGCGGCTACACCTTC.